This T cell receptor (beta chain) derives from a study of shared clonotypes between healthy human individuals. Study context: Donors, aged 18 to 49, were a couple of women and three men.

A note on this clone: Antigen: not known.

The length of the CDR3 is 12 residues. Germline loops: CDR1 LNHNV, CDR2 YYDKDF (reference sequence). V shed 0 bases and J shed 9 bases, with 6 bases lying between them. Data came from immunoSEQ multiplex PCR; TCRdb stores just in-frame clones and leaves some out. This table has about 960,000 clones, about three quarters appearing once. General observations from the study: Generation probability values for non-shared clonotypes were lower than those for clonotypes shared by all four donors. Naive CD4 clonotype sharing across a few donors was approximately 5%.

All donors qualified as healthy HIV-negative adults and had experienced no recent acute infections or vaccinations. The sequence came from a man aged 18 to 30 in good health. Material: memory CD4+ T cells sorted from blood. Subset described: CD45RA-negative fraction. The chain combines TRBV15 with TRBJ1-5; D gene ambiguous. The CDR3 is CATSRDKMPQHF. CDR3 sequence (DNA): TGTGCCACCAGCAGAGATAAAATGCCCCAGCATTTT.